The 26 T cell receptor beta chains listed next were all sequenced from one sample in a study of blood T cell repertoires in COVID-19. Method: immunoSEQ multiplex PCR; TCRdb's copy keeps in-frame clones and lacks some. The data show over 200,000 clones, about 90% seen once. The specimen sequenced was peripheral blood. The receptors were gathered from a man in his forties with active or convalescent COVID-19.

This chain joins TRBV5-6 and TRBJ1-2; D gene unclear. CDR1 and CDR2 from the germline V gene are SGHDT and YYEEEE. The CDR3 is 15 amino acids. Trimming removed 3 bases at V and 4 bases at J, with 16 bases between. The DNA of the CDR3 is TGTGCCAGCAGCTCGAATTATCTAACAGCCTATGGCTACACCTTC. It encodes CASSSNYLTAYGYTF.

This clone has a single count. This CDR3 is CASSQDLVMRDTQYF. The DNA for the CDR3 is TGCGCCAGCAGCCAAGATCTCGTAATGCGGGATACGCAGTATTTT. V is TRBV4-1 and J is TRBJ2-3, with D hard to call. Per germline, CDR1 MGHRA and CDR2 YSYEKL. Deletions cut 0 bases from V and 6 bases from J, with 13 bases between. This CDR3 contains 15 residues.

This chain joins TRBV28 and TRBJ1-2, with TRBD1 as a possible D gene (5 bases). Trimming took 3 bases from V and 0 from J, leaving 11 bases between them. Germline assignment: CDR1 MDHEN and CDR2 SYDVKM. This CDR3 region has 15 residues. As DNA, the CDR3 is TGTGCCAGCAGTTTCCTTGCGGGGGCTAACTATGGCTACACCTTC. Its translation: CASSFLAGANYGYTF.

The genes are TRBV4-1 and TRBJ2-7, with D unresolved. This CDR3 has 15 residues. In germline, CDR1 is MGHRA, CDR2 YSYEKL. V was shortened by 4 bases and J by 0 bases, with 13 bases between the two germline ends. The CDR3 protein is CASSLNSRSSYEQYF. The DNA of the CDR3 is TGCGCCAGCAGCCTGAACTCTAGGAGCTCCTACGAGCAGTACTTC.

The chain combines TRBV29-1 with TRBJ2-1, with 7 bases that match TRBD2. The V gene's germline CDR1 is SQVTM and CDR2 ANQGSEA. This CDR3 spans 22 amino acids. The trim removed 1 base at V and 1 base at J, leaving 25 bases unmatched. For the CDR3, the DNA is TGCAGCGTTGAAGGTTTTGAGGATGGGTCTAGCGGAGGCAGAGGATCCTACAATGAGCAGTTCTTC. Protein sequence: CSVEGFEDGSSGGRGSYNEQFF.

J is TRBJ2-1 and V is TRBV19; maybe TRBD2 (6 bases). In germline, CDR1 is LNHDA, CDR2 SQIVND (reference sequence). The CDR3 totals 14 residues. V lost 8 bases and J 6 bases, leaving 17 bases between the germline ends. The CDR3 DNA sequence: TGTGCCAGTGGTCGGGGGACCCCACTCAATGAGCAGTTCTTC. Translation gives CASGRGTPLNEQFF.

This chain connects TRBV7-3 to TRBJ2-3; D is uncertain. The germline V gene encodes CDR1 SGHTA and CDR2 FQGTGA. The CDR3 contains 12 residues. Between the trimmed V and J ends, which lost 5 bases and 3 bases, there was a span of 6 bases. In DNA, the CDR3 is TGTGCCAGCAGCCTCTATACAGATACGCAGTATTTT. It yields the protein CASSLYTDTQYF.

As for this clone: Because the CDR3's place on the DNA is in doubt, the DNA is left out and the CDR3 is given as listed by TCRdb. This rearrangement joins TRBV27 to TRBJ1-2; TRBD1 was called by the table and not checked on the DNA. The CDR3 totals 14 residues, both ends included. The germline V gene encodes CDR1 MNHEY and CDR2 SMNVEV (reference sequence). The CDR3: CASSSSTVPYGYTF.

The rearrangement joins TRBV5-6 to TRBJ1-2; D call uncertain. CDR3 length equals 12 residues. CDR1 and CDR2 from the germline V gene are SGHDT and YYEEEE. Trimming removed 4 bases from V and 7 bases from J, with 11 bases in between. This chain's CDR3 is CASSPQRAGYTF. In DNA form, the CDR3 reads TGTGCCAGCAGCCCTCAACGCGCTGGCTACACCTTC.

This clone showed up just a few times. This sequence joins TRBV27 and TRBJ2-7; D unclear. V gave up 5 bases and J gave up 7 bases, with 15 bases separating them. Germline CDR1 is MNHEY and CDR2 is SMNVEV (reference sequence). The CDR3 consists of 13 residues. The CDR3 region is CASSMGSAGEQYF. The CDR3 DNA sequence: TGTGCCAGCAGTATGGGCTCCGCTGGGGAGCAGTACTTC.

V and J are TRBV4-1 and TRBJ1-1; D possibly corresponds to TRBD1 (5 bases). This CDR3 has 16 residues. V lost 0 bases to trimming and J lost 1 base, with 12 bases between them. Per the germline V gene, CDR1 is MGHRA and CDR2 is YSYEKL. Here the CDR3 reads CASSQETGWTNTEAFF. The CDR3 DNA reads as TGCGCCAGCAGCCAAGAAACAGGTTGGACGAACACTGAAGCTTTCTTT.

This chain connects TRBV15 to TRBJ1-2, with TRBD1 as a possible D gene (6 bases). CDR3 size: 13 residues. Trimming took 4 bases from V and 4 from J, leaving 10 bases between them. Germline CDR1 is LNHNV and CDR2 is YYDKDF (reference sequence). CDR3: CATSKDRGYGYTF. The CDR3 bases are TGTGCCACCAGCAAGGACAGAGGCTATGGCTACACCTTC.

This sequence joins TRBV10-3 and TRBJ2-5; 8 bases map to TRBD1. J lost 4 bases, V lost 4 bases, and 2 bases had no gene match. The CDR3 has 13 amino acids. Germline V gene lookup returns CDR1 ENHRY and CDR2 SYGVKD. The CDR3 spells CAISATGGETQYF. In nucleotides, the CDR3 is TGTGCCATCAGTGCAACAGGGGGAGAGACCCAGTACTTC.

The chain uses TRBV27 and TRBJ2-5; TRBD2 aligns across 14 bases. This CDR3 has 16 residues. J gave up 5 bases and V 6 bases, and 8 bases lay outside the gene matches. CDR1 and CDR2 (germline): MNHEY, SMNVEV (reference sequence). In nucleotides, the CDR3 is TGTGCCAGCAGCGAGGGACTAGCGGGAGTGGGGGAGACCCAGTACTTC. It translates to CASSEGLAGVGETQYF.

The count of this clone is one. The CDR3 DNA reads as TGTGCCAGCAGCCAAGGAGCAGGGGGCTATGGCTACACCTTC. Its protein product is CASSQGAGGYGYTF. The chain combines TRBV4-2 with TRBJ1-2; 7 nucleotides match TRBD1. This CDR3 region has 14 residues. Germline assignment: CDR1 LGHNA and CDR2 YNFKEQ. The ends lost 1 base at V and 4 bases at J; junction bases unmatched: 3.

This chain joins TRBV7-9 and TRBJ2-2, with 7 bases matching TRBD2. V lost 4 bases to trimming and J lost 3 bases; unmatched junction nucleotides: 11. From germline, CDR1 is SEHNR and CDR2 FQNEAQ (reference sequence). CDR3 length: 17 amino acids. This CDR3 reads CASSSDPRGEDTGELFF. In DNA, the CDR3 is TGTGCCAGCAGCTCAGACCCTCGGGGGGAGGACACCGGGGAGCTGTTTTTT.

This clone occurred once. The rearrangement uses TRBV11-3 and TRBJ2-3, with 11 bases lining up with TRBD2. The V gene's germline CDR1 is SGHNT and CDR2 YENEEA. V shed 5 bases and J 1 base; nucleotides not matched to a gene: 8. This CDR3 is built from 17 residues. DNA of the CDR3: TGTGCCAGCAGCCCGGGGACTAGCGGACTTCGCACAGATACGCAGTATTTT. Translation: CASSPGTSGLRTDTQYF.

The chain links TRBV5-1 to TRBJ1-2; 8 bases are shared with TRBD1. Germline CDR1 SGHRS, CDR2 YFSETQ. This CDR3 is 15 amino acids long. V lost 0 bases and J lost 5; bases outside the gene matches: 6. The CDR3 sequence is CASSLVQGVNYGYTF. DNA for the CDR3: TGCGCCAGCAGCTTGGTACAGGGGGTTAATTATGGCTACACCTTC.

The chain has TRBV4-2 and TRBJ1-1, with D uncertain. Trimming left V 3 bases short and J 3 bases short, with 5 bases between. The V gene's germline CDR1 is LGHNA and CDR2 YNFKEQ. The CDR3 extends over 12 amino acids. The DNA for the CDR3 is TGTGCCAGCAGCCATCGGGACACTGAAGCTTTCTTT. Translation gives CASSHRDTEAFF.

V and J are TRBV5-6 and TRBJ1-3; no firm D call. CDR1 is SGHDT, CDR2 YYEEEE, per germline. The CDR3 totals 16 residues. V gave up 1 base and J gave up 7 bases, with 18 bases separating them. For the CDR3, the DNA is TGTGCCAGCAGCTTGCTGGCTCGGAGGGCGGAGAACACCATATATTTT. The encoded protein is CASSLLARRAENTIYF.

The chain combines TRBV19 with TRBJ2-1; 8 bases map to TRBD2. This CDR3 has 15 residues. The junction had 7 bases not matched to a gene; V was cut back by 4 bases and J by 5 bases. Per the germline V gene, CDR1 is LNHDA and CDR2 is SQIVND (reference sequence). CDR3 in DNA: TGTGCCAGTAGTACCTTAGCGGGATGGGACAATGAGCAGTTCTTC. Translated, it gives CASSTLAGWDNEQFF.

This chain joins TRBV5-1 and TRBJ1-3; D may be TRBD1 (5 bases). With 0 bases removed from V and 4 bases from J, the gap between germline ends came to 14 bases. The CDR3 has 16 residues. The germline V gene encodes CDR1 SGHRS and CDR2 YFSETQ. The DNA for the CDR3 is TGCGCCAGCAGCTTGGGGCCACAGGTGGCAGGAAACACCATATATTTT. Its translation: CASSLGPQVAGNTIYF.

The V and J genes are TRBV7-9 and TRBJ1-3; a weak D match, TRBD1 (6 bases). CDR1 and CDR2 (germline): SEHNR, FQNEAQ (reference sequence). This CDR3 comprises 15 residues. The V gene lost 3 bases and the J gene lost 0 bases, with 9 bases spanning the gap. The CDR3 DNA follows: TGTGCCAGCAGCTTCGCAGGGGTCTCTGGAAACACCATATATTTT. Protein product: CASSFAGVSGNTIYF.

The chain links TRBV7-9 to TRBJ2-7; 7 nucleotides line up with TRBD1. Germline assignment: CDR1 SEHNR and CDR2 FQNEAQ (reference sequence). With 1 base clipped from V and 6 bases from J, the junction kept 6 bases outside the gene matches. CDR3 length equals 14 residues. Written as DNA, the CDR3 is TGTGCCAGCAGCTTAGGAGGGGGCGCGGTCGAGCAGTACTTC. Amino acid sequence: CASSLGGGAVEQYF.

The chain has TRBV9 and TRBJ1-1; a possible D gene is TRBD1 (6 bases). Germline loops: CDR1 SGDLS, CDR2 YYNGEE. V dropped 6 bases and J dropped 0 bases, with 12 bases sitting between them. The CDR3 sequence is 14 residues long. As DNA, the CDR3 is TGTGCCAGCACCTTCGACAGGTTGAACACTGAAGCTTTCTTT. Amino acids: CASTFDRLNTEAFF.

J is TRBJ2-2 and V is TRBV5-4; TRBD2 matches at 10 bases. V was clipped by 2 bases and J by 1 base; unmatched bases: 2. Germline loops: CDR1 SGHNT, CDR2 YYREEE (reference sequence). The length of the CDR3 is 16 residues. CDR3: CASSFASGGNTGELFF. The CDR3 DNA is TGTGCCAGCAGCTTTGCTAGCGGGGGGAACACCGGGGAGCTGTTTTTT. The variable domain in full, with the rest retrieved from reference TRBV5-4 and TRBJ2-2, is ETGVTQSPTHLIKTRGQQVTLRCSSQSGHNTVSWYQQALGQGPQFIFQYYREEENGRGNFPPRFSGLQFPNYSSELNVNALELDDSALYLCASSFASGGNTGELFFGEGSRLTVL.